This TCR beta chain is from a study of T cells after posttransplantation cyclophosphamide. CDR3 length equals 14 residues. CDR1 is MNHNS, CDR2 SASEGT, per germline. V shed 5 bases and J 8 bases; nucleotides not matched to a gene: 7. The table lists this clone with many counts. The antigen is unknown. Findings of the study overall: Later blood repertoires were often dominated by clones from the donor CD8+ memory compartment.

The repertoire was sequenced with immunoSEQ multiplex PCR; TCRdb's copy has only in-frame clones and lacks some. The specimen has fewer than 40,000 clones, none found just once. The sample taken for sequencing was PBMCs. The origin of this receptor is a woman aged 45 to 65 in good health and a related stem cell transplant donor. The chain recombines TRBV6-1 with TRBJ1-2; TRBD1 matches at 11 bases. The CDR3 loop is CASSLGQGGVGYTF. CDR3 DNA sequence: TGTGCCAGCAGTTTGGGACAGGGGGGTGTCGGCTACACCTTC.